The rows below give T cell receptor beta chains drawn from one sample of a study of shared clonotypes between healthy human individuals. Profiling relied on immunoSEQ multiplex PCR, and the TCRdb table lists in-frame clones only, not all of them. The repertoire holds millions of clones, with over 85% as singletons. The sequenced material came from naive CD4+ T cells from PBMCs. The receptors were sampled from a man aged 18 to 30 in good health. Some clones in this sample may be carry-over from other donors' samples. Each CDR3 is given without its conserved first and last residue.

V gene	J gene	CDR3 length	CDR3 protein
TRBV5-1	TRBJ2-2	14	ASSFRLAGNTGELF
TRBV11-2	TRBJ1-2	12	ASSRGEGTYGYT
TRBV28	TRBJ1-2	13	ASSLSPPDRYGYT
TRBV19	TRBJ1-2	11	ASSIRTVTGYT
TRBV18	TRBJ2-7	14	ASSLSRSGPTYEQY
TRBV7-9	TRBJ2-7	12	ASSLRHGPRQEY
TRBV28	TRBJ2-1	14	ASSTTGHRDNNEQF
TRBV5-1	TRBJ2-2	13	ASSLAHQNTGELF
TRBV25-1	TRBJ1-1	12	ASSESRGIPEAF
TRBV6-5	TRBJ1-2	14	ASSYSTAGYSYGYT
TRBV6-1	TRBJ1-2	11	ASSESGQYGYT
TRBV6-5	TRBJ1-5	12	ASRGQGSNQPQH
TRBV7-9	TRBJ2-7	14	ASSSVSGRAFYEQY
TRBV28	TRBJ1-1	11	AITSQGSAEAF
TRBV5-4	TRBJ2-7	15	ASSSGRGTETSYEQY
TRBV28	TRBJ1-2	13	ASSGTGFPNYGYT
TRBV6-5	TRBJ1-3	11	ASSGRGGNTIY
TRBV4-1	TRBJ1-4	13	ASSRGQGFAEKLF
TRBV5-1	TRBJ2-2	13	ASNPGQAVTGELF